This T cell receptor (beta chain) was recorded in a study of OX40 agonist ivuxolimab in advanced cancers. Study-wide results and caveats: Relative to CD4+ cells, CD8+ T cells on average had more expanded clones. Clonal expansion was seen in CD4+ and CD8+ blood T cells by week 6 at 0.1 to 3.0 mg/kg.

Measured with immunoSEQ multiplex PCR; TCRdb has only the in-frame clones, and not every one. Here the sample spans around 62,000 clones, about nine tenths being singletons. Notes on this clone: Its antigen remains unknown. Other DNA sequences from this sample encode an identical CDR3 as well.

The junction had 4 bases not matched to a gene; V was cut back by 4 bases and J by 2 bases. Germline V gives CDR1 MNHEY, CDR2 SVGAGI. The CDR3 consists of 15 residues. The specimen was CD4+ or CD8+ T cells sorted from blood, collected in a trial of the OX40 agonist ivuxolimab. The chain employs TRBV6-5 and TRBJ1-5, with TRBD1 matching 8 bases. This TCR derives from an adult with an advanced solid tumor such as melanoma, head and neck, liver or kidney cancer. The CDR3 DNA reads TGTGCCAGCAGTTCAGGACAGGGAGGCAATCAGCCCCAGCATTTT. This encodes CASSSGQGGNQPQHF.